This TCR beta chain was sequenced in a study of response to subunit inactivated influenza vaccine. Notes on the study in general: After each seasonal influenza vaccination, few new T cells are recruited, the authors suggested.

This clonotype was found many times. The antigen is not known. With V trimmed by 3 bases and J by 1 base, 16 bases remained unmatched. The CDR3 runs to 21 residues. TCRdb used MiXCR to reprocess the RT-PCR reads, holding one entry per CDR3 protein. The repertoire holds some 180,000 distinct CDR3 sequences, with about 10% as singletons. The origin of this receptor is a man between 50 and 59 years old who received an inactivated influenza vaccine. V is TRBV12-3 or TRBV12-4 and J is TRBJ2-6, with 9 bases aligning to TRBD2. Material: non-naive T cells sorted from PBMCs, obtained on the day of vaccination. The CDR3 nucleotides are TGTGCCAGCAGTTTGATTCTGCGCGGGGGGGTCTTTTCTTCTGGGGCCAACGTCCTGACTTTC. This translates into CASSLILRGGVFSSGANVLTF.